This T cell receptor beta chain was recorded in a study of metastatic and nonmetastatic thyroid tumors. Before thyroid surgery, none of the patients had received any treatment. V shed 5 bases and J shed 4 bases, with 14 bases lying between them. The CDR3 has 14 residues. The germline V gene has CDR1 SEHNR and CDR2 FQNEAQ (reference sequence). A note on this clone: Here the CDR3 omits its conserved ending phenylalanine or tryptophan, so a read error is the likely source.

Authors' analysis steps: Clinicopathological groups differed in CDR3, with these differences serving to build a distant-metastasis classifier for papillary thyroid cancer. TCRdb re-called the PCR reads with MiXCR. TCRdb, not the original authors, processed these V and J calls. The sample has roughly 13,000 clones; approximately 30% are singletons. The TCR originated in a female donor with papillary thyroid cancer or a benign thyroid nodule (not recorded which). Some clones in this sample may be carry-over from other donors' samples. Sequenced input: tumor tissue. This chain connects TRBV7-9 to TRBJ1-2; tentatively, D is TRBD1 (5 bases). The CDR3 DNA reads TGTGCCAGCAGCCCGGCGTCGACAGCCTATGGCTACACCTCC. Protein product: CASSPASTAYGYTS.